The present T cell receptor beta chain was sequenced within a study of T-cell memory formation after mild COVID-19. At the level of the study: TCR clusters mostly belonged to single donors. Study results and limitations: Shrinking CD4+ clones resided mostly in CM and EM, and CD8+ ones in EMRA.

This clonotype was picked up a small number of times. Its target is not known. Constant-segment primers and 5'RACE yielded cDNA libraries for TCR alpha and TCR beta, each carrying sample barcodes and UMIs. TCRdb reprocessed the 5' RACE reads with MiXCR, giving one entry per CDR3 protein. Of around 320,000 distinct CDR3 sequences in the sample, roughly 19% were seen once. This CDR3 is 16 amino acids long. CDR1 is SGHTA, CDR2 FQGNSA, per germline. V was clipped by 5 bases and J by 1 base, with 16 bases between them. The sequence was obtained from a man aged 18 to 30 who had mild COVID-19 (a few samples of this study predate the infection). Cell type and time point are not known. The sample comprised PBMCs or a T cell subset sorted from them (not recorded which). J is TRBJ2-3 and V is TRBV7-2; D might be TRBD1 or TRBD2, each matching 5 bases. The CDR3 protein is CASSTNSVGGTDTQYF. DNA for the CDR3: TGTGCCAGCAGCACTAATAGCGTGGGGGGCACAGATACGCAGTATTTT.